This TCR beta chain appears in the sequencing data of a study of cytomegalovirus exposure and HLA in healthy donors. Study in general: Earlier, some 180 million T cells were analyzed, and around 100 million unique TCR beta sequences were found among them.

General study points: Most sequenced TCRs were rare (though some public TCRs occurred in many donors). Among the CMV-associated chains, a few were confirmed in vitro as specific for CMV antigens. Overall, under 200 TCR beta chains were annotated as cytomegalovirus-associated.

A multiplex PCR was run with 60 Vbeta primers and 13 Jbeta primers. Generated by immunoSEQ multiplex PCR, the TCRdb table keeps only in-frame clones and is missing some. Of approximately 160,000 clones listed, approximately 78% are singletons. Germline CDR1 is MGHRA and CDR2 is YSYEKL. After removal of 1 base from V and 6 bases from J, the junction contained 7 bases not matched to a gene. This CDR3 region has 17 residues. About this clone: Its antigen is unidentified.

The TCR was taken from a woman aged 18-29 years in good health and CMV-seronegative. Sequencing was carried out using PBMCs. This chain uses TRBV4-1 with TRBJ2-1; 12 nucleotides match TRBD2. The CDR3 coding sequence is TGCGCCAGCAGCCAAGTCGAGGCGACTAGCGGGGGCAATGAGCAGTTCTTC. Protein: CASSQVEATSGGNEQFF.